This entry concerns a single T cell receptor beta chain. This clonotype turned up a few times. Its antigen is currently not known. One base away there is no much larger clone; base qualities are not given. This record comes from a study of T cell repertoires in cytomegalovirus infection (dated by TCRdb to between 2018 and 2021). For the wider study: Donor HLA type was relevant to the analysis, because carriage of CMV infection together with the matching HLA type was indicated by public TCR beta signatures. Results and caveats for the whole study, not just this receptor: Carriers of CMV infection plus the relevant HLA type were discriminated by the cumulative frequency of public TCR beta family members in the study cohort and in an independent roughly 370-donor cohort. The ex vivo response was dominated by HLA-C-restricted CMV-specific TCR beta clonotypes, which also provided the single most frequent clonotype in two of eight donors.

The CDR3 runs 16 amino acids, cysteine and phenylalanine included. Only CDR3 DNA is held: 48 bases, read in frame from base 1. Cut back by 0 bases and 3 bases, the V and J ends lie 15 bases apart. CDR1 and CDR2 (SGHNT, YYREEE) derive from the germline V gene (reference sequence). The sequencer was an Illumina HiSeq 1500. Starting from the raw public reads, TCRdb applied fastp trimming at Q25, assembled clones with MiXCR and retained in-frame beta chains. A single entry per CDR3 protein holds the most common genes and DNA from its merged rows. For this sample there are some 440,000 distinct CDR3 sequences; roughly 31% appear just once. Approximately 15% of the sample is taken by the ten largest.

Here the chain combines TRBV5-4 and TRBJ2-5; D gene: possibly TRBD2, on 7 matching bases. The sequence derives from a human donor in good health (CMV status not recorded). Some clones in this sample may be carry-over from other donors' samples. Material for sequencing was PBMCs. CDR3 reads: CASSLAGAGAKETQYF. The DNA reads TGTGCCAGCAGCTTGGCTGGGGCGGGGGCTAAAGAGACCCAGTACTTC.